The 24 T cell receptor beta chains in this list originate from one sample, sequenced in a study of T cell changes during pregnancy in multiple sclerosis. Clones were read by immunoSEQ multiplex PCR, and TCRdb kept only the in-frame ones, dropping some. The repertoire holds fewer than 85,000 clones, with about 89% as singletons. Sample: peripheral blood, taken before pregnancy. The receptor source for this set is a female donor with multiple sclerosis, enrolled in a pregnancy study.

The rearrangement joins TRBV10-3 to TRBJ1-2, with TRBD1 matching 12 bases. This CDR3 comprises 17 residues. V trimming: 5 bases; J trimming: 0 bases; junction bases outside the gene matches: 7. From germline, CDR1 is ENHRY and CDR2 SYGVKD. CDR3 sequence: CAISIRDRGPSNYGYTF. The CDR3 DNA reads TGTGCCATCAGTATCCGGGACAGGGGGCCTTCTAACTATGGCTACACCTTC.

The rearrangement links TRBV29-1 to TRBJ2-3; 11 nucleotides align to TRBD2. CDR3 length: 15 amino acids. Unmatched junction bases numbered 3, after V lost 1 base and J lost 3 bases. CDR1 is SQVTM, CDR2 ANQGSEA, per germline. CDR3 sequence reads: CSVEGTSGLTDTQYF. The CDR3 nucleotides read TGCAGCGTTGAAGGGACTAGCGGGCTTACAGATACGCAGTATTTT.

This chain uses TRBV7-3 with TRBJ2-1; 8 nucleotides match TRBD2. Germline CDR1 SGHTA, CDR2 FQGTGA. This CDR3 region has 14 residues. V gave up 3 bases and J gave up 7 bases; unmatched junction bases: 5. The CDR3 region has the DNA TGTGCCAGCAGCTTGCGGGGGGCGGGAAATGAGCAGTTCTTC. Protein product: CASSLRGAGNEQFF.

This clone was observed a single time. This sequence joins TRBV10-2 and TRBJ1-1, with a weak D call TRBD1 (6 bases). The CDR3 is 13 residues long. Germline V gives CDR1 WSHSY, CDR2 SAAADI. Trimming pared 7 bases from V and 3 bases from J, leaving 12 bases between. The CDR3 DNA is TGCGCCAGCACTCAAACAGGGTACACTGAAGCTTTCTTT. Its translation: CASTQTGYTEAFF.

Only a few counts were recorded for this clone. The chain is built from TRBV30 and TRBJ1-5, with no clear D. V lost 1 base, J lost 4 bases, and 14 bases lay in between. Germline CDR1 GTSNPN, CDR2 SVGIG (reference sequence). This CDR3 region has 15 residues. DNA for the CDR3: TGTGCCTGGAGTGCGGGAGGTTATGGAAATCAGCCCCAGCATTTT. Translated: CAWSAGGYGNQPQHF.

This chain uses TRBV7-2 with TRBJ1-2, with 8 bases identical to TRBD1. V gave up 5 bases and J gave up 4 bases; unmatched junction bases: 6. CDR3 size: 14 residues. Germline-derived CDR1 and CDR2 are SGHTA and FQGNSA. The CDR3 DNA reads as TGTGCCAGCAGCCGCCAGGGGGCGCGCTATGGCTACACCTTC. This gives the protein CASSRQGARYGYTF.

V gene TRBV29-1 combines with J gene TRBJ1-1; 7 nucleotides align to TRBD1. CDR3 length: 14 amino acids. V lost 6 bases, J lost 1 base, and 8 bases stayed unmatched. Germline CDR1 SQVTM, CDR2 ANQGSEA. The DNA for the CDR3 is TGCAGCGTCGCCCACAGGGGATCGAACACTGAAGCTTTCTTT. Its protein is CSVAHRGSNTEAFF.

The rearrangement links TRBV7-9 to TRBJ2-3; D remains ambiguous. The CDR3 is made up of 14 amino acids. In germline, CDR1 is SEHNR, CDR2 FQNEAQ (reference sequence). V shed 0 bases and J shed 2 bases, with 6 bases lying between them. CDR3 DNA: TGTGCCAGCAGCTTAGCGCTGGCCACAGATACGCAGTATTTT. This codes for CASSLALATDTQYF.

This clone was observed a single time. This rearrangement joins TRBV6-6 to TRBJ2-3; no reliable D call. Germline V gene sequence: CDR1 MNHNY, CDR2 SVGAGI (reference sequence). Trimming took off 6 bases at V and 3 bases at J, with 7 bases between the two ends. This CDR3 has 12 amino acids. This chain's CDR3 is CASSPTTDTQYF. As DNA, the CDR3 is TGTGCCAGCAGCCCGACTACAGATACGCAGTATTTT.

The CDR3: CASSLDRAASYEQYF. DNA of the CDR3: TGTGCCAGCAGCCTCGACAGGGCGGCCTCCTACGAGCAGTACTTC. J is TRBJ2-7 and V is TRBV5-5, with TRBD1 matching over 7 bases. CDR1 and CDR2 from the germline V gene are SGHKS and YYEKEE (reference sequence). The J segment lost 0 bases and the V segment lost 4 bases, leaving 7 bases of the junction unmatched. There are 15 residues in the CDR3. Full variable domain (rest looked up from reference TRBV5-5 and TRBJ2-7): DAGVTQSPTHLIKTRGQQVTLRCSPISGHKSVSWYQQVLGQGPQFIFQYYEKEERGRGNFPDRFSARQFPNYSSELNVNALLLGDSALYLCASSLDRAASYEQYFGPGTRLTVT.

The V call is TRBV11-2, the J call TRBJ1-4; D perhaps matches TRBD1 (5 bases). This CDR3 is built from 14 residues. The germline V gene encodes CDR1 SGHAT and CDR2 FQNNGV. V lost 1 base and J 4 bases, leaving 7 bases between the germline ends. CDR3 bases: TGTGCCAGCAGCTTAGGGGGCAATAATGAAAAACTGTTTTTT. Its protein product is CASSLGGNNEKLFF.

The chain is built from TRBV4-2 and TRBJ2-3, with TRBD2 matching over 8 bases. Per the germline V gene, CDR1 is LGHNA and CDR2 is YNFKEQ. The CDR3 length is 15 residues. V lost 1 base to trimming and J lost 6 bases; unmatched junction nucleotides: 6. CDR3: CASSQVAGSGDTQYF. The CDR3 region has the DNA TGTGCCAGCAGCCAAGTAGCGGGGTCAGGGGATACGCAGTATTTT.

The genes are TRBV4-2 and TRBJ2-6; possible D gene TRBD1, 6 bases. This CDR3 is built from 21 residues. Germline values: CDR1 LGHNA, CDR2 YNFKEQ. Trimming took 1 base from V and 0 from J, leaving 22 bases between them. CDR3 DNA sequence: TGTGCCAGCAGCCAAGCCAGTTCAACAGGGATATCCGCCTCTGGGGCCAACGTCCTGACTTTC. It specifies CASSQASSTGISASGANVLTF.

The V call is TRBV6-6, the J call TRBJ1-4; weak D call: TRBD1 (6 bases). The CDR3 is 14 residues long. Trimming stripped 4 bases from V and 6 bases from J, with 12 bases between. Germline V gene lookup returns CDR1 MNHNY and CDR2 SVGAGI (reference sequence). Here the CDR3 DNA reads TGTGCCAGCAGTTTTAGGGGGTCTGATGAAAAACTGTTTTTT. Encoded protein: CASSFRGSDEKLFF.

This clone was counted a single time. This chain uses TRBV4-2 with TRBJ2-1; 11 nucleotides match TRBD2. The CDR3 spans 16 residues. Trimming cost V 1 base and J 7 bases; bases outside gene matches: 6. Germline V CDR1 and CDR2: LGHNA, YNFKEQ. The CDR3 DNA reads as TGTGCCAGCAGCCAAGGAGTTAGCGGGGGGGTAAATGAGCAGTTCTTC. Translated, it gives CASSQGVSGGVNEQFF.

The CDR3 nucleotides read TGTGCCAGCAGCGTAGCCCAGGGCGAGACCCAGTACTTC. This codes for CASSVAQGETQYF. The chain joins TRBV9 to TRBJ2-5, with TRBD1 as a possible D gene (5 bases). CDR1 SGDLS and CDR2 YYNGEE come from the germline V gene. CDR3 length: 13 residues. The V end lost 0 bases, the J end lost 5 bases, and 8 bases lay between the germline ends.

The chain links TRBV27 to TRBJ2-5, with D tentatively TRBD1 (6 bases). CDR1 and CDR2 (germline): MNHEY, SMNVEV (reference sequence). The CDR3 loop spans 15 amino acids. V dropped 6 bases and J dropped 1 base, with 15 bases sitting between them. Here the CDR3 DNA reads TGTGCCAGCAGCCCATCGGACAGCTTCCAAGAGACCCAGTACTTC. This sequence encodes CASSPSDSFQETQYF.

The chain links TRBV10-3 to TRBJ2-3, with D perhaps TRBD2 (5 bases). V dropped 8 bases and J dropped 2 bases, with 8 bases sitting between them. The CDR3 contains 12 residues. Looked up from germline, CDR1 is ENHRY and CDR2 is SYGVKD. DNA of the CDR3: TGTGCCATCGGAGGACTCACAGATACGCAGTATTTT. Protein product: CAIGGLTDTQYF.

This chain uses TRBV18 with TRBJ2-1, with 8 bases matching TRBD1. Trimming removed 1 base from V and 6 bases from J; junction bases left unmatched: 8. CDR3 length: 16 residues. Germline values: CDR1 KGHSH, CDR2 LQKENI. The CDR3 bases are TGTGCCAGCTCACCACGGACAGGGTGGGAGGCCAATGAGCAGTTCTTC. It translates to CASSPRTGWEANEQFF.

The chain is built from TRBV7-2 and TRBJ2-1; 9 nucleotides align to TRBD2. Germline CDR1 SGHTA, CDR2 FQGNSA. Unmatched junction bases numbered 5, after V lost 5 bases and J lost 3 bases. This CDR3 comprises 15 residues. The CDR3 region has the DNA TGTGCCAGCAGCCCTAGCGGGGCCCTCTACAATGAGCAGTTCTTC. This encodes CASSPSGALYNEQFF.

The chain couples TRBV4-3 to TRBJ2-3; perhaps TRBD1 as D (5 bases). The CDR3 loop spans 17 amino acids. Trimming shortened V by 1 base and J by 1 base, and 15 bases separated the two germline ends. Germline V gene data show CDR1 as LGHNA and CDR2 as YSLEER. CDR3 in DNA: TGCGCCAGCAGCCAAGGGATTGGGGCCGGTGGCACAGATACGCAGTATTTT. It specifies CASSQGIGAGGTDTQYF.

The CDR3 nucleotides read TGTGCCTGGAGGGACATTCACACCTATAATTCACCCCTCCACTTT. Translation gives CAWRDIHTYNSPLHF. This chain joins TRBV30 and TRBJ1-6; D is perhaps TRBD1 (5 bases). CDR1 and CDR2 (germline): GTSNPN, SVGIG (reference sequence). The CDR3 has 15 residues. V shed 3 bases and J shed 2 bases, with 11 bases lying between them.

This clone was detected only once. V and J are TRBV5-4 and TRBJ2-3, with 7 nucleotides matching TRBD2. The V segment lost 4 bases and the J segment 6 bases; nucleotides outside the gene matches: 11. The CDR3 covers 15 residues. In germline, CDR1 is SGHNT, CDR2 YYREEE (reference sequence). The CDR3 sequence: CASSRLTGGGDTQYF. The CDR3 DNA reads TGTGCCAGCAGCCGGTTGACGGGGGGTGGGGATACGCAGTATTTT.

This CDR3 reads CAWSSQTGAYTF. The CDR3 DNA follows: TGTGCCTGGAGCTCGCAAACAGGAGCCTACACCTTC. The chain couples TRBV30 to TRBJ1-2, with D possibly being TRBD1 (5 bases). Germline assignment: CDR1 GTSNPN and CDR2 SVGIG (reference sequence). This CDR3 region has 12 residues. Trimming took 3 bases from V and 10 from J, leaving 15 bases between them.